This T cell receptor beta chain emerged from a study of T cell changes during pregnancy in multiple sclerosis. From germline, CDR1 is SGHRS and CDR2 YFSETQ. The CDR3 consists of 16 residues. The V and J ends lost 1 base and 2 bases respectively, with 16 bases between them. Repertoires were generated with immunoSEQ multiplex PCR, while TCRdb's copy carries only in-frame clones and drops some. This sample has roughly 93,000 clones; about 92% occur once, and the top ten carry just over 2%. The rearrangement uses TRBV5-1 and TRBJ2-7; maybe TRBD2 (5 bases). This TCR came from a female donor with multiple sclerosis, enrolled in a pregnancy study. Sequences were derived from peripheral blood, sampled after pregnancy. The CDR3 DNA follows: TGCGCCAGCAGCTTGACCCCCTTACGGGGAACCTACGAGCAGTACTTC. Its protein is CASSLTPLRGTYEQYF.